Below are 16 T cell receptor beta chains sequenced from a single sample in a study of T cell clusters in autoimmune cytopenias. One tube held mixed TRB-A and TRB-B primer pools for touch-down PCR. TCRdb reanalyzed the multiplex PCR reads, giving one entry per CDR3 protein sequence and no DNA. The listing records approximately 15,000 distinct CDR3 sequences. Each sample's input was around 270 ng genomic DNA, some 38,000 genome equivalents. Another study also made use of these data, one on T cell repertoires in aging, cancer and after chemotherapy.

The specimen was peripheral blood. The receptors shown here come from a human donor in good health.

The V call is TRBV13, the J call TRBJ2-7; the TRBD1 assignment by TCRdb is unverifiable without DNA. The CDR3 consists of 15 residues. The germline CDR1 and CDR2 sequences are PRHDT and FYEKMQ (reference sequence). CDR3 amino acids: CASSFSDRVGYEQYF.

The rearrangement uses TRBV5-1 and TRBJ2-7; TCRdb indicates TRBD1, and absent DNA this call remains unverified. The CDR3 has 13 amino acids. Looked up from germline, CDR1 is SGHRS and CDR2 is YFSETQ. The CDR3 spells CASSFPDRYEQYF.

The chain is built from TRBV5-6 and TRBJ1-3. Germline CDR1 and CDR2: SGHDT and YYEEEE. The CDR3 spans 15 residues. CDR3 residues: CASSLGTSGGNTIYF. Together with reference TRBV5-6 and TRBJ1-3, the CDR3 gives the full variable domain: DAGVTQSPTHLIKTRGQQVTLRCSPKSGHDTVSWYQQALGQGPQFIFQYYEEEERQRGNFPDRFSGHQFPNYSSELNVNALLLGDSALYLCASSLGTSGGNTIYFGEGSWLTVV.

The rearrangement joins TRBV11-3 to TRBJ1-3. CDR1 and CDR2 from the germline V gene are SGHNT and YENEEA. This CDR3 is 12 amino acids long. CDR3 sequence reads: CASSLSGNTIYF.

Its frequency marks this clonotype as medium-sized. This chain uses TRBV19 with TRBJ2-3; the TRBD2 assignment by TCRdb is unverifiable without DNA. Germline V gives CDR1 LNHDA, CDR2 SQIVND (reference sequence). The CDR3 spans 16 residues. CDR3: CASSIEPAGGTDTQYF.

This sequence joins TRBV15 and TRBJ2-6; without DNA, the TCRdb call of TRBD1 cannot be checked. This CDR3 is built from 16 residues. Germline V gives CDR1 LNHNV, CDR2 YYDKDF (reference sequence). The CDR3: CATSRDRGAGANVLTF.

The gene calls are TRBV5-1 and TRBJ2-3. Germline V gives CDR1 SGHRS, CDR2 YFSETQ. The length of the CDR3 is 17 residues. The CDR3 is CASSLAVVRSGTDTQYF.

By frequency, this clonotype registers medium-sized. The chain recombines TRBV27 with TRBJ2-5; absent DNA, TCRdb's TRBD1 call cannot be checked. The CDR3 runs to 15 residues. From germline, CDR1 is MNHEY and CDR2 SMNVEV (reference sequence). CDR3 loop: CASSLAGTGGGTQYF.

The genes are TRBV27 and TRBJ2-7; TCRdb selects TRBD2, and the lack of DNA leaves this call unchecked. The germline V gene encodes CDR1 MNHEY and CDR2 SMNVEV (reference sequence). The CDR3 runs to 18 residues. Here the CDR3 reads CASSLWGLTSGRDGEQYF.

This chain links TRBV30 with TRBJ1-3. CDR1 and CDR2 (germline): GTSNPN, SVGIG (reference sequence). CDR3 length: 14 residues. CDR3 sequence: CAWSEGSSGNTIYF.

V usage is TRBV10-2 and J usage is TRBJ2-2. The CDR3 extends over 13 amino acids. The germline CDR1 and CDR2 sequences are WSHSY and SAAADI. CDR3 sequence reads: CASSDGVTGELFF.

The chain uses TRBV7-9 and TRBJ2-3. Germline V gene sequence: CDR1 SEHNR, CDR2 FQNEAQ (reference sequence). This CDR3 spans 11 amino acids. CDR3: CASSRTDTQYF.

V and J are TRBV6-5 and TRBJ1-1. The CDR3 totals 11 residues. The germline gives CDR1 MNHEY, CDR2 SVGAGI. CDR3 in amino acids: CASSEYTEAFF.

The chain couples TRBV10-3 to TRBJ1-2. The CDR3 is 11 amino acids. Germline V CDR1 and CDR2: ENHRY, SYGVKD. Here the CDR3 reads CAIQGGYGYTF.

V is TRBV6-5 and J is TRBJ2-2; as DNA is missing, the TRBD2 call by TCRdb cannot be tested. This CDR3 spans 14 amino acids. From germline, CDR1 is MNHEY and CDR2 SVGAGI. This CDR3 is CASSPLPGPGELFF.

This clonotype shows up as medium-sized by frequency. The genes are TRBV19 and TRBJ2-2. Germline V gene data show CDR1 as LNHDA and CDR2 as SQIVND (reference sequence). CDR3 size: 14 residues. CDR3 amino acids: CASSIIPFFGELFF. Full variable domain (missing parts from reference TRBV19 and TRBJ2-2): DGGITQSPKYLFRKEGQNVTLSCEQNLNHDAMYWYRQDPGQGLRLIYYSQIVNDFQKGDIAEGYSVSREKKESFPLTVTSAQKNPTAFYLCASSIIPFFGELFFGEGSRLTVL.